These 20 T cell receptor beta chains were sequenced from one sample in a study of cytomegalovirus exposure and HLA in healthy donors. PCR employed 60 Vbeta and 13 Jbeta primers. Produced via immunoSEQ multiplex PCR; TCRdb's table is partial and in-frame only. The table lists approximately 110,000 clones, approximately 79% of them singletons. Sequencing was performed on PBMCs. The origin of the receptors is a man aged 30-40 years in good health and CMV-seropositive.

V gene TRBV6-5 combines with J gene TRBJ2-3; 8 bases match TRBD2. With 6 bases clipped from V and 4 bases from J, the junction kept 3 bases outside the gene matches. The CDR3 consists of 13 residues. CDR1 and CDR2 (germline): MNHEY, SVGAGI. The CDR3 reads CASSRGGADTQYF. CDR3 sequence (DNA): TGTGCCAGCAGCCGGGGGGGCGCAGATACGCAGTATTTT.

The V call is TRBV10-3, the J call TRBJ2-7; 8 bases line up with TRBD1. CDR1 is ENHRY, CDR2 SYGVKD, per germline. This CDR3 is built from 13 residues. V was clipped by 7 bases and J by 3 bases; unmatched bases: 5. The CDR3 here is CAINQGQVYEQYF. The CDR3 DNA sequence: TGTGCCATCAACCAGGGACAGGTCTACGAGCAGTACTTC.

The chain couples TRBV4-3 to TRBJ1-6; D gene ambiguous. Germline V gene data show CDR1 as LGHNA and CDR2 as YSLEER. This CDR3 is built from 17 residues. Trimming pared 0 bases from V and 1 base from J, leaving 10 bases between. The CDR3 DNA follows: TGCGCCAGCAGCCAAGAACTAGCACAGTCCTATAATTCACCCCTCCACTTT. This encodes CASSQELAQSYNSPLHF.

V usage is TRBV2 and J usage is TRBJ1-6, with D possibly matching TRBD1 (5 bases). The V and J ends lost 3 bases and 7 bases respectively, with 16 bases between them. The germline V gene has CDR1 SNHLY and CDR2 FYNNEI. The CDR3 has 16 residues. CDR3 nucleotide sequence: TGTGCCAGCAGTGATGGTAGCAAAGGGGCGAATTCACCCCTCCACTTT. Translated, it gives CASSDGSKGANSPLHF.

The chain joins TRBV2 to TRBJ1-5, with a weak D call TRBD1 (6 bases). Germline lookup yields CDR1 SNHLY and CDR2 FYNNEI. The CDR3 is 13 residues long. V was trimmed by 6 bases and J by 4 bases, leaving 10 bases between them. The CDR3 loop is CASRRTENQPQHF. CDR3 sequence (DNA): TGTGCCAGCAGGAGGACAGAGAATCAGCCCCAGCATTTT. Variable domain in full (rest from reference TRBV2 and TRBJ1-5): EPEVTQTPSHQVTQMGQEVILRCVPISNHLYFYWYRQILGQKVEFLVSFYNNEISEKSEIFDDQFSVERPDGSNFTLKIRSTKLEDSAMYFCASRRTENQPQHFGDGTRLSIL.

CDR3 DNA sequence: TGTGCCAGCAGAAGTTCGGACAGGCGGACCCGCACAGATACGCAGTATTTT. Translated: CASRSSDRRTRTDTQYF. The genes are TRBV7-9 and TRBJ2-3, with 7 bases lining up with TRBD1. The CDR3 loop spans 17 amino acids. The V segment lost 6 bases and the J segment 1 base; nucleotides outside the gene matches: 13. Germline lookup yields CDR1 SEHNR and CDR2 FQNEAQ (reference sequence).

The CDR3, as DNA: TGTGCCAGCAGTTCCTCTCTATACGAGCAGTACTTC. It codes for CASSSSLYEQYF. The chain links TRBV27 to TRBJ2-7; no reliable D call. V was pared by 4 bases and J by 4 bases, with 8 bases between. The CDR3 has 12 residues. Germline CDR1 reads MNHEY; CDR2 reads SMNVEV (reference sequence).

As to this clone: One end of the junction does not line up with germline, which may come from a read error. The chain uses TRBV6-1 and TRBJ2-5; no clear D gene. The CDR3 contains 13 residues. Germline CDR1 reads MNHNS; CDR2 reads SASEGT. In DNA, the CDR3 is TGTGCCAGCAGGGAAGGTCCCAGGCTGGGCCAGTACTTC. As protein: CASREGPRLGQYF.

The rearrangement joins TRBV10-1 to TRBJ1-5; D unclear. V lost 4 bases and J lost 2, with 9 bases in between. This CDR3 region has 14 residues. CDR1 WNHNN and CDR2 SYGVQD come from the germline V gene (reference sequence). The CDR3 DNA reads TGCGCCAGCAGTGCCGGACTGGGCAATCAGCCCCAGCATTTT. It translates to CASSAGLGNQPQHF.

The V gene is TRBV19, the J gene TRBJ2-1, with a weak D call TRBD1 (5 bases). Germline CDR1 is LNHDA and CDR2 is SQIVND (reference sequence). This CDR3 is built from 13 residues. V was clipped by 0 bases and J by 12 bases, with 12 bases between them. CDR3 nucleotides: TGTGCCAGTAGTATAGATACTTGGGGCAGGCAGTTCTTC. The encoded protein is CASSIDTWGRQFF.

In its sample, this clone was seen once. The chain links TRBV5-1 to TRBJ1-5; TRBD1 might be the D (5 bases). The V end lost 4 bases, the J end lost 3 bases, and 11 bases lay between the germline ends. The CDR3 covers 14 residues. Germline loops: CDR1 SGHRS, CDR2 YFSETQ. As DNA, the CDR3 is TGCGCCAGCAGCCCTGACAGTCCCAATCAGCCCCAGCATTTT. Translated, it gives CASSPDSPNQPQHF.

The chain is built from TRBV7-2 and TRBJ2-5; 12 nucleotides line up with TRBD2. V gave up 5 bases and J gave up 4 bases; unmatched junction bases: 8. The germline V gene encodes CDR1 SGHTA and CDR2 FQGNSA. This CDR3 spans 16 amino acids. CDR3 in DNA: TGTGCCAGCAGCAATACCCTAGCGGGGGGGCCAGAGACCCAGTACTTC. Protein product: CASSNTLAGGPETQYF.

The chain combines TRBV6-5 with TRBJ1-6; D ambiguous. CDR1 and CDR2 (germline): MNHEY, SVGAGI. This CDR3 comprises 13 residues. V was trimmed by 7 bases and J by 9 bases, leaving 13 bases between them. The DNA of the CDR3 is TGTGCCAGCACCGTCGACGGGATTTCACCCCTCCACTTT. Its translation: CASTVDGISPLHF.

The gene calls are TRBV19 and TRBJ1-2; 9 positions agree with TRBD1. J gave up 3 bases and V 5 bases, and 7 bases lay outside the gene matches. This CDR3 region has 15 residues. The germline V gene has CDR1 LNHDA and CDR2 SQIVND (reference sequence). Here the CDR3 reads CASSSQQGADYGYTF. The CDR3 DNA sequence: TGTGCCAGTAGTTCTCAACAGGGGGCTGACTATGGCTACACCTTC.

This clone was picked up a small number of times. Sequence at one end of the junction differs from germline and may be a read error. Distinct nucleotide sequences in the sample also encode this CDR3. The chain couples TRBV30 to TRBJ1-6, with a weak D call TRBD1 (5 bases). Germline loops: CDR1 GTSNPN, CDR2 SVGIG (reference sequence). The CDR3 loop spans 13 amino acids. In DNA form, the CDR3 reads TGTGCCTGGGGGACTTTGCGAAATTCCCCCCTCCACTTT. Encoded protein: CAWGTLRNSPLHF. Complete variable domain (other parts from reference TRBV30 and TRBJ1-6): SQTIHQWPATLVQPVGSPLSLECTVEGTSNPNLYWYRQAAGRGLQLLFYSVGIGQISSEVPQNLSASRPQDRQFILSSKKLLLSDSGFYLCAWGTLRNSPLHFGNGTRLTVT.

The chain carries TRBV18 and TRBJ1-1, with 8 bases matching TRBD1. Per the germline V gene, CDR1 is KGHSH and CDR2 is LQKENI. The CDR3 is 14 residues long. Trimming removed 4 bases from V and 5 bases from J; junction bases left unmatched: 6. CDR3 loop: CASSQRTGLTEAFF. The DNA for the CDR3 is TGTGCCAGCTCACAAAGGACAGGGTTGACTGAAGCTTTCTTT.

The rearrangement joins TRBV7-3 to TRBJ2-5; 7 nucleotides match TRBD2. The CDR3 sequence is 14 residues long. Germline V gives CDR1 SGHTA, CDR2 FQGTGA. Losses at the gene ends were 4 bases for V and 1 base for J; bases not matched to a gene: 3. CDR3 DNA sequence: TGTGCCAGCAGCTCCGGGGGGTCCCAAGAGACCCAGTACTTC. It codes for CASSSGGSQETQYF.

The chain employs TRBV6-5 and TRBJ2-1; possible D gene TRBD2, 6 bases. Germline V gene data show CDR1 as MNHEY and CDR2 as SVGAGI. V lost 2 bases to trimming and J lost 6 bases, with 14 bases between them. This CDR3 is built from 15 residues. Here the CDR3 DNA reads TGTGCCAGCAGTTACGGCCTCGGGGGTTCCAATGAGCAGTTCTTC. It is translated as CASSYGLGGSNEQFF.

The chain joins TRBV5-6 to TRBJ1-2, with 8 bases aligning to TRBD1. Germline V lookup: CDR1 SGHDT, CDR2 YYEEEE. V lost 2 bases to trimming and J lost 7 bases; unmatched junction nucleotides: 7. The length of the CDR3 is 14 residues. CDR3 region: CASSLSDRVGGYTF. For the CDR3, the DNA is TGTGCCAGCAGCTTATCGGACAGGGTGGGTGGCTACACCTTC.

The rearrangement uses TRBV19 and TRBJ2-3; TRBD2 matches at 12 bases. CDR3 length: 17 residues. Germline CDR1 LNHDA, CDR2 SQIVND (reference sequence). V shed 5 bases and J 5 bases; nucleotides not matched to a gene: 11. CDR3 DNA: TGTGCCAGTAGTTCCTTGTCTAGCGGGGGGGCGAGAGATACGCAGTATTTT. As protein: CASSSLSSGGARDTQYF.